The clone carrying this TCR beta chain has a handful of counts. The antigen is unknown. One end of the junction is discordant with germline, which a read error may explain. Germline V lookup: CDR1 MNHNS, CDR2 SASEGT. CDR3 size: 13 residues. TCRdb itself ran the reads through MiXCR, one entry per CDR3 protein. The sample holds 300,000 to 400,000 distinct CDR3 sequences, about a sixth seen once. The data were taken from a study of T cell repertoires in cytomegalovirus infection. Overall study context: Public TCR beta signatures marked donors with CMV infection and the matching HLA.

Overall study results and limits: The ex vivo response was dominated by HLA-C-restricted CMV-specific TCR beta clonotypes.

The sample was PBMCs. The TCR was taken from a human donor in good health (CMV status not recorded). Some clones in this sample may be carry-over from other donors' samples. The chain links TRBV6-1 to TRBJ1-2; D might be TRBD1 (6 bases). The CDR3, as DNA: TGTGCCAGCAGCGCGTACCCGGGAGAGAGACAGGACTTC. Its translation is CASSAYPGERQDF.